Shown below are 3 T cell receptor beta chains from a single sample sequenced in a study of tumor-infiltrating lymphocytes in primary liver carcinoma. Unsorted whole blood supplied the blood RNA, and germline DNA was isolated too. Using a constant-region primer together with ProtoScript II reverse transcriptase, TCR beta cDNA was made from around 500 ng of total RNA. Nested multiplex PCR, run for three rounds with slightly modified ARM-PCR, yielded TCR beta libraries. The first two PCR rounds used TRBV1-TRBV30 primers with a Cbeta primer, about 9 cycles each. Each CDR3 protein is one row after TCRdb ran MiXCR on the multiplex PCR reads. Here the sample spans roughly 180,000 distinct CDR3 sequences, 60% being singletons. The sample comprised peripheral blood. Receptors originate from a man aged 40-55 years with primary liver carcinoma and hepatitis B virus infection.

A note on this clonotype: In this CDR3 the conserved last residue, phenylalanine or tryptophan, is missing, so a read error is likely. The CDR3 reads CASSLGVALNTDTQYY. Written as DNA, the CDR3 is TGTGCCAGCAGCTTAGGTGTAGCCTTAAACACAGATACGCAGTATTAT. The chain is built from TRBV11-2 and TRBJ2-3; D ambiguous. Germline V gene sequence: CDR1 SGHAT, CDR2 FQNNGV. The CDR3 is made up of 16 amino acids. V shed 1 base and J shed 2 bases, with 13 bases lying between them.

This clonotype has a handful of counts. The gene calls are TRBV5-4 and TRBJ1-2, with 7 bases fitting TRBD1. The J segment lost 4 bases and the V segment lost 5 bases, leaving 8 bases of the junction unmatched. The CDR3 has 14 amino acids. The germline gives CDR1 SGHNT, CDR2 YYREEE (reference sequence). The CDR3 spells CASSQDRTSYGYTF. The CDR3 DNA is TGTGCCAGCAGTCAGGACAGGACGAGCTATGGCTACACCTTC.

This clonotype was recorded many times. V usage is TRBV11-1 and J usage is TRBJ1-2; a weak D match, TRBD1 (6 bases). Trimming removed 0 bases at V and 4 bases at J, with 12 bases between. The CDR3 has 15 residues. Per the germline V gene, CDR1 is SGHAT and CDR2 is FQDESV (reference sequence). CDR3: CASSLAPGQIYGYTF. CDR3 nucleotide sequence: TGTGCCAGCAGCTTAGCCCCCGGACAGATCTATGGCTACACCTTC. Looking up the rest from reference TRBV11-1 and TRBJ1-2 gives the full variable domain: EAEVAQSPRYKITEKSQAVAFWCDPISGHATLYWYRQILGQGPELLVQFQDESVVDDSQLPKDRFSAERLKGVDSTLKIQPAELGDSAMYLCASSLAPGQIYGYTFGSGTRLTVV.